This TCR beta chain came from a study of blood T cell repertoires in COVID-19. Across the study: Material from acute and convalescent COVID-19 was sourced from the United States, Italy and Spain. In each case, the material was cDNA or gDNA derived from T cells, B-cell-depleted T cells, or PBMCs.

Original analysis: By means of reference gene primer amplification, nucleated cell counts were estimated. The repertoire was sequenced with immunoSEQ multiplex PCR; TCRdb's copy has only in-frame clones and lacks some. That table gives V, J and clone size, and the DNA gave D and trimming. The data hold tens of thousands of clones, with approximately 80% observed a single time. The CDR3 is 16 amino acids. The V and J ends lost 4 bases and 0 bases respectively, with 17 bases between them. Germline lookup yields CDR1 SGHNT and CDR2 YYREEE (reference sequence). This clone occurred a few times. J is TRBJ2-7 and V is TRBV5-4; a weak D match, TRBD1 (6 bases). This clonotype was sampled from a woman aged 60-70 years with acute or convalescent COVID-19. The material sequenced was peripheral blood. The CDR3 DNA reads as TGTGCCAGCAGCCCTCTTTCAGGGGCTTTCTCCTACGAGCAGTACTTC. Translated: CASSPLSGAFSYEQYF. Combining the CDR3 with reference TRBV5-4 and TRBJ2-7 gives the whole variable domain ETGVTQSPTHLIKTRGQQVTLRCSSQSGHNTVSWYQQALGQGPQFIFQYYREEENGRGNFPPRFSGLQFPNYSSELNVNALELDDSALYLCASSPLSGAFSYEQYFGPGTRLTVT.